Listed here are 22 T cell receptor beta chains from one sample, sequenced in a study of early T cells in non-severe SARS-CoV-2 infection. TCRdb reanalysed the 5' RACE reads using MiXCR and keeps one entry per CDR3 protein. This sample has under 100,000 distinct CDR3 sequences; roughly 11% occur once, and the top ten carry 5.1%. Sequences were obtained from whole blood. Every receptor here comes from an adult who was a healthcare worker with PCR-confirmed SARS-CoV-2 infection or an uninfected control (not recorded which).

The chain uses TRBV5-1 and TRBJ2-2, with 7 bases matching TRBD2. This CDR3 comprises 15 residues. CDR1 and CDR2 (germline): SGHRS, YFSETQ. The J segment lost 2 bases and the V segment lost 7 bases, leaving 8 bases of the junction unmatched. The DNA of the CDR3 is TGCGCCAGCTCCTCAACGGGAGGAAACACCGGGGAGCTGTTTTTT. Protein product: CASSSTGGNTGELFF.

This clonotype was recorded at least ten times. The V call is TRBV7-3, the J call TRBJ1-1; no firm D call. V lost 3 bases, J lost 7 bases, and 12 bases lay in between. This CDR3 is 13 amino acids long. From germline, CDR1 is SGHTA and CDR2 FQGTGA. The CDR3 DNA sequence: TGTGCCAGCAGCTTCTCCCAGACAAATGAAGCTTTCTTT. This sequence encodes CASSFSQTNEAFF.

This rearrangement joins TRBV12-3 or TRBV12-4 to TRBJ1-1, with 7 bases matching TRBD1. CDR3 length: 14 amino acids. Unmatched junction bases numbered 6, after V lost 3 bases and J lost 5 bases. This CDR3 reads CASSFDRVWTEAFF. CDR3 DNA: TGTGCCAGCAGTTTTGACAGGGTGTGGACTGAAGCTTTCTTT.

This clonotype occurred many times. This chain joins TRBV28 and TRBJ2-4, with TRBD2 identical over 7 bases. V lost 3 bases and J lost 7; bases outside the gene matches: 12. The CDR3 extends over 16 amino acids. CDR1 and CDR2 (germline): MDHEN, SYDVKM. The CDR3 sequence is CASSLPGGGRENIQYF. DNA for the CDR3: TGTGCCAGCAGTTTGCCAGGCGGGGGTCGGGAGAACATTCAGTACTTC.

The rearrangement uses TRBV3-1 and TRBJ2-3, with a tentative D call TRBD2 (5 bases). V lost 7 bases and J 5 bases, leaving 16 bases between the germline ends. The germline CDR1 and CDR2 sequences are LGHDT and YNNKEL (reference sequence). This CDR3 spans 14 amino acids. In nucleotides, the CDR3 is TGTGCCAGCACCCCCCATTCCGAGGGAGATACGCAGTATTTT. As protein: CASTPHSEGDTQYF.

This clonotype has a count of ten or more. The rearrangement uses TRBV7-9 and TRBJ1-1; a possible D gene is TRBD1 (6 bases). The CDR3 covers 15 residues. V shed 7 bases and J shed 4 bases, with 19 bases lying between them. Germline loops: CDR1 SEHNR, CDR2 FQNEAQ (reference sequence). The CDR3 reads CASTLSMGGATEAFF. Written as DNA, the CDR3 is TGTGCCAGCACCCTATCCATGGGGGGGGCCACTGAAGCTTTCTTT.

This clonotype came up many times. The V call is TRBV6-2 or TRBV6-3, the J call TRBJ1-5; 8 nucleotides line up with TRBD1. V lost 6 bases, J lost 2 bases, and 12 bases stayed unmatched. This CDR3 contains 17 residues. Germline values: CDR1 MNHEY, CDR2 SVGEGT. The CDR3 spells CASRRIPGGQGNQPQHF. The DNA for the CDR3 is TGTGCCAGCAGGAGGATTCCAGGGGGCCAGGGCAATCAGCCCCAGCATTTT.

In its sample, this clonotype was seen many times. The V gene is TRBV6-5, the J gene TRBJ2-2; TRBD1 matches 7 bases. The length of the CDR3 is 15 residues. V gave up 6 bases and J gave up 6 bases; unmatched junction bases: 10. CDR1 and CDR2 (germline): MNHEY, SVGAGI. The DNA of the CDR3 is TGTGCCAGCAGAAAACAGGGGATTAGGGCCGGGGAGCTGTTTTTT. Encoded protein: CASRKQGIRAGELFF.

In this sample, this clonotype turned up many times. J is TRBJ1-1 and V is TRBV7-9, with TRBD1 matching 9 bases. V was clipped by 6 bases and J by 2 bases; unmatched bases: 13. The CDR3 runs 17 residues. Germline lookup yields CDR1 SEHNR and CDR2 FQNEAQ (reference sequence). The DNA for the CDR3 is TGTGCCAGCAGACCCGGCCGAGGACAGGGGTTTAACACTGAAGCTTTCTTT. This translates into CASRPGRGQGFNTEAFF.

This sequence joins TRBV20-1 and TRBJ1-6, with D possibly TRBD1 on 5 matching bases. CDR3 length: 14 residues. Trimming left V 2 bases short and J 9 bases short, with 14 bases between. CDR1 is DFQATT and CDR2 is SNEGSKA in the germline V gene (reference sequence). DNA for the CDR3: TGCAGTGCTAGATATATGGGGGAGGGTTCACCCCTCCACTTT. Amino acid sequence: CSARYMGEGSPLHF.

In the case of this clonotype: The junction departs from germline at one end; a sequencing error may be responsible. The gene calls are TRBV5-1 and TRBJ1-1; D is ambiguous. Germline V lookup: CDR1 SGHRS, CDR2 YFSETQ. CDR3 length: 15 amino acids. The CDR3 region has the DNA TGCGCCAGCAGCTTGGGTGGCCGTTTGAACACTGAAGCTTCCTTT. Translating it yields CASSLGGRLNTEASF.

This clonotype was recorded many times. The CDR3 is CASSSLRLDSYNEQFF. The CDR3 nucleotides are TGTGCCAGCAGTAGCCTGCGGCTCGACTCCTACAATGAGCAGTTCTTC. V usage is TRBV28 and J usage is TRBJ2-1; D is ambiguous. Trimming pared 5 bases from V and 0 bases from J, leaving 14 bases between. Germline loops: CDR1 MDHEN, CDR2 SYDVKM. CDR3 size: 16 residues.

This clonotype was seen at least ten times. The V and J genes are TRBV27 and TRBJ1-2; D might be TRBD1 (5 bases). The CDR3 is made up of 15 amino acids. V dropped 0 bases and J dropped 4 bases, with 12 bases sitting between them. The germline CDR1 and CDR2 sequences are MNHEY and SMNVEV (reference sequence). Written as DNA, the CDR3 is TGTGCCAGCAGTTTATCCAACTCAGGGAGCTATGGCTACACCTTC. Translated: CASSLSNSGSYGYTF.

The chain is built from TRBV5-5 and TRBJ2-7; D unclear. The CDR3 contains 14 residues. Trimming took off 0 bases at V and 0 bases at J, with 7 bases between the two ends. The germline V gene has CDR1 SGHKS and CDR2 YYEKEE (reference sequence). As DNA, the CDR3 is TGTGCCAGCAGCTTGGAATGGAACTCCTACGAGCAGTACTTC. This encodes CASSLEWNSYEQYF.

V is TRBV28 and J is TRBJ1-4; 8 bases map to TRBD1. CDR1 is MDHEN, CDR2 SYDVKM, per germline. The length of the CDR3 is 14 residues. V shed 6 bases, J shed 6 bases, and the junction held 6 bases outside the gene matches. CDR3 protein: CASRRQGTYEKLFF. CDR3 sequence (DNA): TGTGCCAGCAGGCGACAGGGGACCTATGAAAAACTGTTTTTT.

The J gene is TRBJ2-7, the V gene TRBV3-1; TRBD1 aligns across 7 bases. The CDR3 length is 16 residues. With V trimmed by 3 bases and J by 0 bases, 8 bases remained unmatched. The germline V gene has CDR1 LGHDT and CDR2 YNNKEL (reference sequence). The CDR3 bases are TGTGCCAGCAGCCAGGCCGGGACAGTAAGCTCCTACGAGCAGTACTTC. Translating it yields CASSQAGTVSSYEQYF.

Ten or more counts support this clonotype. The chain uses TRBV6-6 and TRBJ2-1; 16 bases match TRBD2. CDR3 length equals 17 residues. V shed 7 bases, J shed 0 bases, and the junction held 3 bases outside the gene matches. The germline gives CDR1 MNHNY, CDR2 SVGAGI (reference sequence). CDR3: CASTGTSGRASYNEQFF. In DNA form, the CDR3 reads TGTGCCAGCACCGGGACTAGCGGGAGGGCCTCCTACAATGAGCAGTTCTTC.

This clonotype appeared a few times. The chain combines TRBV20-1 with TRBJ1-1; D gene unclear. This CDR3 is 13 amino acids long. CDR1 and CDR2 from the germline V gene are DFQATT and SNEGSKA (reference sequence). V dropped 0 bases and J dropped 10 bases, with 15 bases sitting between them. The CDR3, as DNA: TGCAGTGCTAGAGATTTCGTGGGGTCGCTAGCTTTCTTT. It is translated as CSARDFVGSLAFF.

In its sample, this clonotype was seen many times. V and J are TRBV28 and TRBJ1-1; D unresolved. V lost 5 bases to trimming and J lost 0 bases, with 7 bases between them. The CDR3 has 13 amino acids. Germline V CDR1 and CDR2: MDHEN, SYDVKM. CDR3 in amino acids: CASSPPLNTEAFF. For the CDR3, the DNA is TGTGCCAGCAGTCCCCCACTGAACACTGAAGCTTTCTTT. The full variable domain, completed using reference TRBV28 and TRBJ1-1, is DVKVTQSSRYLVKRTGEKVFLECVQDMDHENMFWYRQDPGLGLRLIYFSYDVKMKEKGDIPEGYSVSREKKERFSLILESASTNQTSMYLCASSPPLNTEAFFGQGTRLTVV.

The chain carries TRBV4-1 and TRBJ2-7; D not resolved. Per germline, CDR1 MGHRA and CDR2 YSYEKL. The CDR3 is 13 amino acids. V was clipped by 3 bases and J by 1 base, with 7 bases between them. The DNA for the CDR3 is TGCGCCAGCAGCCATCAGCTATCCTACGAGCAGTACTTC. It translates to CASSHQLSYEQYF.

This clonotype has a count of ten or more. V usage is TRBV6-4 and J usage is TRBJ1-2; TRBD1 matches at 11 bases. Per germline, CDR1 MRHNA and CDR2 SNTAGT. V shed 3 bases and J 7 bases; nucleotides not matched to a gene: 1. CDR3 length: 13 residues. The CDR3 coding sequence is TGTGCCAGCAGTGAGGACAGGGGGCTTGGCTACACCTTC. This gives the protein CASSEDRGLGYTF.

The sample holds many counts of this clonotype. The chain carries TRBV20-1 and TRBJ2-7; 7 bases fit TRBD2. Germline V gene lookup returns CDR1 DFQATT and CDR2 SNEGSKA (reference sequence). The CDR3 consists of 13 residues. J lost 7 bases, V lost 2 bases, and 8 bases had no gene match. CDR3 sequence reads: CSARSWLADEQYF. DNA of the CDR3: TGCAGTGCTAGAAGTTGGCTAGCGGATGAGCAGTACTTC.